This T cell receptor beta chain was found in a study of response to subunit inactivated influenza vaccine. To note about this clonotype: Its specificity is unknown.

Via MiXCR, TCRdb re-called the RT-PCR reads, giving one row per CDR3 protein. In the table there are about 500,000 distinct CDR3 sequences, 16% of which are singletons. Notes on the study in general: The authors put forward the suggestion that each seasonal influenza vaccination may bring in only a limited number of new T cells.

Germline V gene lookup returns CDR1 LGHDT and CDR2 YNNKEL (reference sequence). CDR3 length equals 12 residues. V was trimmed by 5 bases and J by 16 bases, leaving 17 bases between them. This chain uses TRBV3-1 with TRBJ1-4; D not certain. Here the sequenced sample was CD4+ T cells sorted from PBMCs, taken around 25 months after vaccination. The clonotype originates from a man between 50 and 70 years old who received an inactivated influenza vaccine. This CDR3 reads CASSGRGGGPFF. In nucleotides, the CDR3 is TGTGCCAGCAGCGGCCGCGGAGGCGGTCCGTTTTTT.